These 20 T cell receptor beta chains originate from one sample sequenced in a study of blood T cell repertoires in COVID-19. Using immunoSEQ multiplex PCR, the repertoire was profiled, and TCRdb retains in-frame clones only, with some absent. The sample holds tens of thousands of clones, approximately 88% seen once. What was sequenced was peripheral blood. Source of these receptors: a man aged 50-60 years with active COVID-19.

The genes are TRBV4-3 and TRBJ2-1, with no clear D. This CDR3 has 11 residues. CDR1 is LGHNA and CDR2 is YSLEER in the germline V gene. The CDR3 region is CAATSYNEQFF. The CDR3 region has the DNA TGCGCGGCGACTTCCTACAATGAGCAGTTCTTC.

In the case of this clone: Other DNA sequences within the sample encode an identical CDR3. The chain is built from TRBV28 and TRBJ1-5, with D uncertain. The germline CDR1 and CDR2 sequences are MDHEN and SYDVKM. The CDR3 extends over 12 amino acids. Trimming cost V 7 bases and J 6 bases, with 10 bases left between them. CDR3 residues: CASTGRGQPQHF. The CDR3, as DNA: TGTGCCAGCACGGGGAGAGGTCAGCCCCAGCATTTT.

This clone was observed a single time. The chain joins TRBV3-1 (or the pseudogene TRBV3-2) to TRBJ1-1, with 10 bases aligning to TRBD1. CDR1 LGHDT and CDR2 YNNKEL come from the germline V gene (reference sequence). The V segment lost 4 bases and the J segment 4 bases; nucleotides outside the gene matches: 6. The CDR3 is made up of 15 amino acids. CDR3 in amino acids: CASSLRQGASTEAFF. The CDR3 DNA reads TGTGCCAGCAGCCTTAGACAGGGGGCTTCCACTGAAGCTTTCTTT.

The J gene is TRBJ2-7, the V gene TRBV6-2 or TRBV6-3, with 7 bases fitting TRBD1. This CDR3 has 16 amino acids. V shed 0 bases and J 1 base; nucleotides not matched to a gene: 6. Germline V CDR1 and CDR2: MNHEY, SVGEGT. In DNA, the CDR3 is TGTGCCAGCAGTTACTCCGGGACAGTATCATCCTACGAGCAGTACTTC. Protein product: CASSYSGTVSSYEQYF.

This chain links TRBV28 with TRBJ2-1; 7 bases map to TRBD2. V dropped 6 bases and J dropped 0; count of bases not matched to a gene: 5. Germline V CDR1 and CDR2: MDHEN, SYDVKM. CDR3 length equals 15 residues. The CDR3 sequence is CASSPGGSSYNEQFF. CDR3 nucleotides: TGTGCCAGCAGCCCCGGGGGGTCCTCCTACAATGAGCAGTTCTTC. Full variable domain (missing parts from reference TRBV28 and TRBJ2-1): DVKVTQSSRYLVKRTGEKVFLECVQDMDHENMFWYRQDPGLGLRLIYFSYDVKMKEKGDIPEGYSVSREKKERFSLILESASTNQTSMYLCASSPGGSSYNEQFFGPGTRLTVL.

This clone was observed once. The chain links TRBV28 to TRBJ1-1; D is unclear. With 7 bases removed from V and 3 bases from J, the gap between germline ends came to 12 bases. Germline V gene data show CDR1 as MDHEN and CDR2 as SYDVKM. The CDR3 has 13 amino acids. This CDR3 reads CASNPRRDTEAFF. Written as DNA, the CDR3 is TGTGCCAGCAACCCCCGGCGGGACACTGAAGCTTTCTTT.

The chain has TRBV19 and TRBJ1-2, with 9 bases lining up with TRBD1. The CDR3 sequence is 15 residues long. With V trimmed by 3 bases and J by 4 bases, 6 bases remained unmatched. Per germline, CDR1 LNHDA and CDR2 SQIVND (reference sequence). The CDR3 sequence: CASSMITGGGYGYTF. The CDR3 coding sequence is TGTGCCAGTAGTATGATCACAGGGGGCGGCTATGGCTACACCTTC.

This clone was counted ten times or more. The gene calls are TRBV19 and TRBJ1-2; no clear D gene. Trimming left V 5 bases short and J 1 base short, with 8 bases between. Germline-derived CDR1 and CDR2 are LNHDA and SQIVND (reference sequence). The CDR3 extends over 13 amino acids. CDR3 region: CASSSSVNYGYTF. CDR3 DNA sequence: TGTGCCAGTAGTTCCTCGGTTAACTATGGCTACACCTTC.

The chain has TRBV28 and TRBJ1-4; 7 bases are shared with TRBD1. CDR3 length equals 14 residues. The junction had 7 bases not matched to a gene; V was cut back by 7 bases and J by 5 bases. Germline V gene data show CDR1 as MDHEN and CDR2 as SYDVKM. The CDR3, as DNA: TGTGCCAGCACTAACAGGGGAAGCAATGAAAAACTGTTTTTT. Residues: CASTNRGSNEKLFF.

The J gene is TRBJ1-2, the V gene TRBV28; D remains ambiguous. This CDR3 spans 14 amino acids. The germline gives CDR1 MDHEN, CDR2 SYDVKM. The V gene lost 3 bases and the J gene lost 2 bases, with 10 bases spanning the gap. The CDR3 bases are TGTGCCAGCAGTTTGATGGGAGTAAACTATGGCTACACCTTC. Translated, it gives CASSLMGVNYGYTF.

A few counts support this clone. The genes are TRBV6-5 and TRBJ2-3, with 7 positions matching TRBD2. The CDR3 has 15 amino acids. Per germline, CDR1 MNHEY and CDR2 SVGAGI. V lost 4 bases, J lost 2 bases, and 6 bases stayed unmatched. CDR3 region: CASSFPTSDTDTQYF. The CDR3 nucleotides are TGTGCCAGCAGTTTCCCCACTAGCGACACAGATACGCAGTATTTT.

The CDR3 loop reads CASIHNGTVRPGETQYF. The CDR3 nucleotides read TGCGCCAGCATCCACAACGGGACAGTGCGACCAGGGGAGACCCAGTACTTC. The chain couples TRBV23-1 to TRBJ2-5; 7 bases agree with TRBD1. TRBV23-1 is an open reading frame, and its role is uncertain. V gave up 7 bases and J gave up 5 bases; unmatched junction bases: 19. The CDR3 spans 17 residues.

The V and J genes are TRBV29-1 and TRBJ2-7, with a tentative D call TRBD2 (6 bases). The CDR3 is 14 residues long. Trimming shortened V by 4 bases and J by 0 bases, and 13 bases separated the two germline ends. CDR1 and CDR2 from the germline V gene are SQVTM and ANQGSEA. The CDR3, as DNA: TGCAGCGTTGGAATCGCCGGGAGCTCCTACGAGCAGTACTTC. Translated: CSVGIAGSSYEQYF.

J is TRBJ2-7 and V is TRBV5-5; 7 bases are shared with TRBD1. The germline gives CDR1 SGHKS, CDR2 YYEKEE (reference sequence). The CDR3 has 17 amino acids. Losses at the gene ends were 4 bases for V and 2 bases for J; bases not matched to a gene: 15. Here the CDR3 reads CASSPSETGTATYEQYF. The CDR3 coding sequence is TGTGCCAGCAGCCCCTCAGAAACCGGGACAGCAACCTACGAGCAGTACTTC.

The chain employs TRBV29-1 and TRBJ2-2; a possible D gene is TRBD1 (7 bases). The germline V gene has CDR1 SQVTM and CDR2 ANQGSEA. The CDR3 has 15 amino acids. Trimming took off 1 base at V and 4 bases at J, with 13 bases between the two ends. The DNA for the CDR3 is TGCAGCGTTGAAGGTATCCAGGGGGGCACCGGGGAGCTGTTTTTT. It encodes CSVEGIQGGTGELFF.

The chain combines TRBV7-9 with TRBJ2-1; TRBD2 is a possible D gene (5 bases). Trimming took 5 bases from V and 8 from J, leaving 13 bases between them. Per the germline V gene, CDR1 is SEHNR and CDR2 is FQNEAQ (reference sequence). The CDR3 sequence is 13 residues long. The CDR3 loop reads CASSHGPSYEQFF. The CDR3 DNA reads as TGTGCCAGCAGCCACGGACCTAGCTATGAGCAGTTCTTC.

The rearrangement uses TRBV27 and TRBJ2-7, with 15 bases aligning to TRBD2. CDR1 is MNHEY and CDR2 is SMNVEV in the germline V gene (reference sequence). The ends lost 0 bases at V and 6 bases at J; junction bases unmatched: 3. The CDR3 covers 16 residues. The CDR3 loop is CASSLSGTSGRIEQYF. The DNA of the CDR3 is TGTGCCAGCAGTTTATCGGGGACTAGCGGGAGGATCGAGCAGTACTTC.

This chain joins TRBV4-3 and TRBJ1-3; perhaps TRBD1 as D (5 bases). Germline V CDR1 and CDR2: LGHNA, YSLEER. V was clipped by 0 bases and J by 3 bases, with 15 bases between them. This CDR3 region has 17 residues. CDR3 DNA sequence: TGCGCCAGCAGCCAAGATCACTCAGGGCGCCTTGGAAACACCATATATTTT. Amino acids: CASSQDHSGRLGNTIYF.

The rearrangement links TRBV29-1 to TRBJ2-3, with TRBD2 matching over 10 bases. This CDR3 spans 14 amino acids. Germline trimming cut 6 bases from V and 3 bases from J; bases unmatched to any gene: 6. Germline CDR1 and CDR2: SQVTM and ANQGSEA. The CDR3 bases are TGCAGCGTGGCTAGCGGGAGTACTACAGATACGCAGTATTTT. Translated, it gives CSVASGSTTDTQYF.

This rearrangement joins TRBV28 to TRBJ2-7, with a tentative D call TRBD1 (5 bases). CDR1 is MDHEN and CDR2 is SYDVKM in the germline V gene. This CDR3 is built from 12 residues. The V gene lost 5 bases and the J gene lost 2 bases, with 7 bases spanning the gap. The CDR3 loop is CASSPDTYEQYF. In nucleotides, the CDR3 is TGTGCCAGCAGTCCGGACACCTACGAGCAGTACTTC. Full variable domain (rest looked up from reference TRBV28 and TRBJ2-7): DVKVTQSSRYLVKRTGEKVFLECVQDMDHENMFWYRQDPGLGLRLIYFSYDVKMKEKGDIPEGYSVSREKKERFSLILESASTNQTSMYLCASSPDTYEQYFGPGTRLTVT.